The present entry profiles one T cell receptor beta chain with its context. Its antigen is not yet known. No base quality values were provided; no much bigger clone lies one nucleotide off. Each collaborating institution followed its own protocols to collect whole blood in K2EDTA tubes. For TCRbeta analysis, collaborator samples were shipped as frozen whole blood, as isolated PBMCs, or as DNA extracted from either sample type. The sample comes from a study of blood T cell repertoires in COVID-19 (dated by TCRdb to about 2020). At the level of the whole study: Samples from collaborators originated in the United States, Italy and Spain and spanned both the acute and convalescent phases of COVID-19. The prospective study material was composed of cDNA or gDNA derived from T cells, B-cell-depleted T cells, or PBMCs. The dataset comprised deeply sampled blood TCRbeta repertoires from subjects exposed to, actively infected with, or recovered from COVID-19. The repertoires were made available in a free public database intended to serve as a resource for research on the immune response to SARS-CoV-2. Samples came from the ongoing ImmuneRACE study (first 160 participants) plus 1,254 subjects from 6 global collaborators. Sample metadata almost always included a de-identified subject ID, COVID-19 status, age in years and sex. HLA class I and class II types, where available, came from metadata supplied by the sample provider rather than from assay-based typing. On the study overall, not on this receptor specifically: Clinical and demographic metadata were provided uncurated, with the amount varying by source and participant.

TCRbeta CDR3 regions were amplified from genomic DNA by means of the immunoSEQ Assay, a bias-controlled multiplex PCR. The authors processed their data as follows. The number of nucleated cells in each sample was estimated by amplification of reference gene primers within the assay. Sequence reads were collapsed and filtered to measure the absolute abundance of every unique TCRbeta CDR3 rearrangement. For each sample, productive Simpson clonality was calculated as the square root of Simpson's diversity index across productive rearrangements. TCRdb took over this immuneACCESS table, retaining in-frame rearrangements with V and J assigned. Such tables are incomplete; in checked studies, under half of the missing clones stem from an unresolved V gene, and the remainder is unexplained. V and J calls and clone size come straight from that table; D and trimming were deduced from the DNA. Counted in this sample were approximately 46,000 clones; around 90% of them appeared once. The ten most abundant clones make up less than 3% of the sample.

Clipping removes 5 bases from V and 1 base from J, with 5 as the unmatched junction base count. The germline V gene (reference sequence) supplies CDR1 LNHDA and CDR2 SQIVND. The CDR3 runs 15 amino acids, cysteine and phenylalanine included. Only the CDR3 part of the read is kept: 45 bases, read in frame from the first base. This chain joins TRBV19 to TRBJ1-5; the junction holds 7 bases that match TRBD1. Sequenced input: peripheral blood. The source of this sequence is a man over 45 with active COVID-19. The nucleotide sequence is given as TGTGCCAGTAGTCTCGACAGGGCGAGCAATCAGCCCCAGCATTTT. It encodes CASSLDRASNQPQHF.